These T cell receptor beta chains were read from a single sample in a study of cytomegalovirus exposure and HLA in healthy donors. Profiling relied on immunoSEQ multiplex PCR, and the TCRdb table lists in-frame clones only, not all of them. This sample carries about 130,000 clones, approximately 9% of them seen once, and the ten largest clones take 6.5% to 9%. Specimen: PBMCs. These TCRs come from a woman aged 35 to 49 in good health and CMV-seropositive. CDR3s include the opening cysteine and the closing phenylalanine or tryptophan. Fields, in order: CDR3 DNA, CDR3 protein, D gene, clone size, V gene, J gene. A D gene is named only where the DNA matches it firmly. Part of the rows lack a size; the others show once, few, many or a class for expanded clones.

CDR3nt: TGTGCCAGCAGCCACAGGGGGTACTATGGCTACACCTTC; CDR3aa: CASSHRGYYGYTF; d_gene: TRBD1; abundance: few; v_gene: TRBV6-5; j_gene: TRBJ1-2
CDR3nt: TGTGCCAGCAGCAAAGATTCGACAGGGGATGAAAAACTGTTTTTT; CDR3aa: CASSKDSTGDEKLFF; d_gene: NA; abundance: NA; v_gene: TRBV21-1; j_gene: TRBJ1-4
CDR3nt: TGTGCCTCGACGCTCCGGGACACTTTTCTGGGCGCTGAAGCTTTCTTT; CDR3aa: CASTLRDTFLGAEAFF; d_gene: NA; abundance: few; v_gene: TRBV10-3; j_gene: TRBJ1-1
CDR3nt: TGTGCCAGCAGCTTCATCCAAGAGACCCAGTACTTC; CDR3aa: CASSFIQETQYF; d_gene: NA; abundance: many; v_gene: TRBV7-9; j_gene: TRBJ2-5
CDR3nt: TGCAGCGTTGAGACAGGGGGAGATGAGCAGTTCTTC; CDR3aa: CSVETGGDEQFF; d_gene: TRBD1; abundance: few; v_gene: TRBV29-1; j_gene: TRBJ2-1
CDR3nt: TGTGCCAGCTCACCTACATCGGGAGGGTTGAACACTGAAGCTTTCTTT; CDR3aa: CASSPTSGGLNTEAFF; d_gene: NA; abundance: NA; v_gene: TRBV18; j_gene: TRBJ1-1
CDR3nt: TGTGCCAGCAGTGAGGGAGCGACAGGTACCTACGAGCAGTACTTC; CDR3aa: CASSEGATGTYEQYF; d_gene: NA; abundance: few; v_gene: TRBV2; j_gene: TRBJ2-7
CDR3nt: TGTGCCAGCAGCGTAACGGGGGGGCGGGCTGGAGAGACCCAGTACTTC; CDR3aa: CASSVTGGRAGETQYF; d_gene: TRBD2; abundance: few; v_gene: TRBV9; j_gene: TRBJ2-5
CDR3nt: TGTGCCAGCAGTGGCGGAGGGTTCTACGAGCAGTACTTC; CDR3aa: CASSGGGFYEQYF; d_gene: NA; abundance: few; v_gene: TRBV6-1; j_gene: TRBJ2-7
CDR3nt: TGTGCCAGCTCACCAAGGGGGGCAGGGGGCTCCTACGAGCAGTACTTC; CDR3aa: CASSPRGAGGSYEQYF; d_gene: NA; abundance: NA; v_gene: TRBV18; j_gene: TRBJ2-7
CDR3nt: TGTGCCAGCAGTTATGAGGGCAATGAGCAGTTCTTC; CDR3aa: CASSYEGNEQFF; d_gene: NA; abundance: NA; v_gene: TRBV6-5; j_gene: TRBJ2-1
CDR3nt: TGCGCCAGCAGCTTGGCGGAGCGGGGGGGCCGGAATGAGCAGTTCTTC; CDR3aa: CASSLAERGGRNEQFF; d_gene: TRBD2; abundance: NA; v_gene: TRBV5-1; j_gene: TRBJ2-1
CDR3nt: TGTGCCAGCAGGGCGGGCCTGGAGGGCTATGGCTACACCTTC; CDR3aa: CASRAGLEGYGYTF; d_gene: NA; abundance: NA; v_gene: TRBV2; j_gene: TRBJ1-2
CDR3nt: TGCGCCAGCAGCCAGGCTGAGACAGGGTGGTCCTATGGCTACACCTTC; CDR3aa: CASSQAETGWSYGYTF; d_gene: TRBD1; abundance: few; v_gene: TRBV4-3; j_gene: TRBJ1-2
CDR3nt: TGTGCCAGCAGCTTCGGTGGGCTAGCGGGTGTCTACGAGCAGTACTTC; CDR3aa: CASSFGGLAGVYEQYF; d_gene: TRBD2; abundance: NA; v_gene: TRBV7-2; j_gene: TRBJ2-7
CDR3nt: TGCGCCAGCAGCCCAACTAGCGGGGGGGCCTGGGAGCAGTACTTC; CDR3aa: CASSPTSGGAWEQYF; d_gene: TRBD2; abundance: few; v_gene: TRBV4-1; j_gene: TRBJ2-7
CDR3nt: TGTGCCAGCAGCTTGGATCTGGGGGTTATGAGGGGGACCGGGGAGCTGTTTTTT; CDR3aa: CASSLDLGVMRGTGELFF; d_gene: NA; abundance: NA; v_gene: TRBV5-5; j_gene: TRBJ2-2
CDR3nt: TGTGCCAGCAGCTTAGTACAGGGGACCGGGGAGCTGTTTTTT; CDR3aa: CASSLVQGTGELFF; d_gene: TRBD1; abundance: few; v_gene: TRBV7-6; j_gene: TRBJ2-2
CDR3nt: TGCGCCAGCAGCTCGCAGGGACAGGGGGCTGCTGGAAACACCATATATTTT; CDR3aa: CASSSQGQGAAGNTIYF; d_gene: TRBD1; abundance: few; v_gene: TRBV5-1; j_gene: TRBJ1-3
CDR3nt: TGTGCCACCAGCAGAGTCGAACTAGCGGGCACCGGGGAGCTGTTTTTT; CDR3aa: CATSRVELAGTGELFF; d_gene: TRBD2; abundance: many; v_gene: TRBV15; j_gene: TRBJ2-2
CDR3nt: TGTGCCAGCAGCCTTCTTAGCGGGACAGGGGGAACTAATGAAAAACTGTTTTTT; CDR3aa: CASSLLSGTGGTNEKLFF; d_gene: TRBD1; abundance: few; v_gene: TRBV9; j_gene: TRBJ1-4
CDR3nt: TGTGCCAGCAGCTTACAGTTCGGCGGGCCCCAGCATTTT; CDR3aa: CASSLQFGGPQHF; d_gene: NA; abundance: few; v_gene: TRBV7-2; j_gene: TRBJ1-5
CDR3nt: TGTGCCCTGGGAGGGAACACCGGGGAGCTGTTTTTT; CDR3aa: CALGGNTGELFF; d_gene: NA; abundance: NA; v_gene: TRBV6-1; j_gene: TRBJ2-2
CDR3nt: TGTGCCAGCTCACCTCAATCTGAGGCAAAGCAGTTCTTC; CDR3aa: CASSPQSEAKQFF; d_gene: NA; abundance: NA; v_gene: TRBV18; j_gene: TRBJ2-1
CDR3nt: TGTGCCAGCAGCTTAGGTGGGGGGGCCACAAACATTCAGTACTTC; CDR3aa: CASSLGGGATNIQYF; d_gene: NA; abundance: NA; v_gene: TRBV7-2; j_gene: TRBJ2-4
CDR3nt: TGTGCCAGCAGCTCTCACCACTTGGCCGGACAGGCTGAAGCTTTCTTT; CDR3aa: CASSSHHLAGQAEAFF; d_gene: TRBD1; abundance: few; v_gene: TRBV5-5; j_gene: TRBJ1-1
CDR3nt: TGTGCCAGCAGACGGACGCGGGAAAGTGGCTACACCTTC; CDR3aa: CASRRTRESGYTF; d_gene: NA; abundance: few; v_gene: TRBV7-9; j_gene: TRBJ1-2
CDR3nt: TGTGCCAGCTCACCACCGAGGTCAGGGGCTAGGTACACTGAAGCTTTCTTT; CDR3aa: CASSPPRSGARYTEAFF; d_gene: NA; abundance: few; v_gene: TRBV18; j_gene: TRBJ1-1
CDR3nt: TGTGCCGCGCGGGGACAGCCCAATCAGCCCCAGCATTTT; CDR3aa: CAARGQPNQPQHF; d_gene: TRBD1; abundance: NA; v_gene: TRBV10-3; j_gene: TRBJ1-5
CDR3nt: TGTGCCAGCAGACGTCAAGGGGAAGATACGCAGTATTTT; CDR3aa: CASRRQGEDTQYF; d_gene: NA; abundance: few; v_gene: TRBV2; j_gene: TRBJ2-3
CDR3nt: TGCGCCAGCAGCTTGAATGCGGGGGGGCCATTGATTGAGCAGTTCTTC; CDR3aa: CASSLNAGGPLIEQFF; d_gene: TRBD2; abundance: NA; v_gene: TRBV5-1; j_gene: TRBJ2-1
CDR3nt: TGTGCCAGCTCACCAACGGGACAGGGGTACTATGGCTACACCTTC; CDR3aa: CASSPTGQGYYGYTF; d_gene: TRBD1; abundance: NA; v_gene: TRBV18; j_gene: TRBJ1-2
CDR3nt: TGTGCCAGTCAGGTGACAGGGGTGAATCAGCCCCAGCATTTT; CDR3aa: CASQVTGVNQPQHF; d_gene: TRBD1; abundance: few; v_gene: TRBV6-6; j_gene: TRBJ1-5